The 2 T cell receptor beta chains presented below share a single source sample, sequenced in a study of T cells in Graves' hyperthyroidism and ophthalmopathy. Using RNA transcripts as the source, TCR beta CDR3 regions were amplified. Primed by the HTBI set, a first-round RT-PCR was run on the TCR CDR3. A single record per CDR3 protein comes from TCRdb applying MiXCR to the multiplex PCR reads. The sample shows a few hundred thousand distinct CDR3 sequences, roughly a sixth of them seen only once. Sequenced: blood. These receptors were obtained from a woman aged 45 to 65 with Graves' hyperthyroidism.

This clonotype has more than one count but fewer than ten. CDR3 nucleotides: TGTGCCAGCAGCTCCGACAGGGTGCGGTCAGATACGCAGTATTTT. Protein: CASSSDRVRSDTQYF. This chain links TRBV7-9 with TRBJ2-3; 7 bases agree with TRBD1. Germline V gene lookup returns CDR1 SEHNR and CDR2 FQNEAQ (reference sequence). This CDR3 contains 15 residues. The trim removed 4 bases at V and 4 bases at J, leaving 8 bases unmatched. Complete variable domain (other parts from reference TRBV7-9 and TRBJ2-3): DTGVSQNPRHKITKRGQNVTFRCDPISEHNRLYWYRQTLGQGPEFLTYFQNEAQLEKSRLLSDRFSAERPKGSFSTLEIQRTEQGDSAMYLCASSSDRVRSDTQYFGPGTRLTVL.

This clonotype was observed many times. The CDR3 here is CSVGVETDTQYF. The CDR3 nucleotides read TGCAGCGTTGGGGTGGAAACAGATACGCAGTATTTT. The rearrangement uses TRBV29-1 and TRBJ2-3, with D hard to call. V was pared by 4 bases and J by 3 bases, with 8 bases between. The CDR3 runs to 12 residues. The V gene's germline CDR1 is SQVTM and CDR2 ANQGSEA.